These T cell receptor beta chains were read from a single sample in a study of shared clonotypes between healthy human individuals. Method: immunoSEQ multiplex PCR; TCRdb's copy keeps in-frame clones and lacks some. The table includes roughly 2.1 million clones, under 95% detected once. Sequenced sample: naive CD8+ T cells from PBMCs. The receptors were gathered from a young man in good health. Some clones in this sample may be carry-over from other donors' samples. The conserved cysteine and the conserved F or W are not part of the CDR3 here.

v_call cdr3_aa
TRBV27 ASSSLPEGSADTQY
TRBV30 AWSVRQDNQPQH
TRBV10-3 AISESSRGGPRAYEQY
TRBV7-9 ASSFGSAYEQY
TRBV11-2 ASSPEAGELF
TRBV19 ASNPQGNSGNTIY
TRBV9 ASSDGTSGTYNEQF
TRBV30 AWSRFSRSAGKNIQY
TRBV9 ASSVASGRALTDTQY
TRBV7-8 ASIPAGEDEQY
TRBV2 ASSEVANYEQY
TRBV4-3 ASSQERRAGSMGFNEQF
TRBV5-1 ASSPRVQAGYT
TRBV19 ASSIDRGPQPQH
TRBV19 ASKPDSYSNIQY
TRBV7-9 ASSLARTNEQF
TRBV20-1 SPSYWSGYT
TRBV28 ASSPREYSGANVLT
TRBV12-5 ASGLRNEQF
TRBV9 ASNSGGNTEAF
TRBV5-1 ASSLWGDQPQH
TRBV27 ASSDHPGLYDEKLF
TRBV12-2 ASRLGDWNSYEQY
TRBV10-2 ASSDTAGLQPQH
TRBV7-9 ASSLIRSHEQY
TRBV13 ASSSLTGPTEAF
TRBV7-9 ASSTLSGRATGELF
TRBV29-1 SVAGARQGNEQF
TRBV9 ASSLRGLALTDTQY
TRBV12-5 ASGSPRDRDPNYGYT
TRBV7-8 ASSPLGAGRTDTQY
TRBV9 ASSPTGVWTDTQY
TRBV14 ASSQDMTRSYEQY
TRBV29-1 SVPPGGTDTQY
TRBV9 ASSDGQGLVGELF
TRBV28 ASSLIPGRYEQY